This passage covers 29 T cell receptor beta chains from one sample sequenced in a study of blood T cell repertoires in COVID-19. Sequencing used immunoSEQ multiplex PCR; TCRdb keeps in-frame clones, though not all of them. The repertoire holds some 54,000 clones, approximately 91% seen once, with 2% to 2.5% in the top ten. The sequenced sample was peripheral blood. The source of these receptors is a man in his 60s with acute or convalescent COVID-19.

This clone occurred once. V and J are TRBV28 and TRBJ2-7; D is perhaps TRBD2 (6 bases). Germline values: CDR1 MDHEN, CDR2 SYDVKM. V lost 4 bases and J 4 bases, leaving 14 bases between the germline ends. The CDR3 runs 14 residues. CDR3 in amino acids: CASSYRDLLYEQYF. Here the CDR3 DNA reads TGTGCCAGCAGTTACCGGGACTTACTGTACGAGCAGTACTTC.

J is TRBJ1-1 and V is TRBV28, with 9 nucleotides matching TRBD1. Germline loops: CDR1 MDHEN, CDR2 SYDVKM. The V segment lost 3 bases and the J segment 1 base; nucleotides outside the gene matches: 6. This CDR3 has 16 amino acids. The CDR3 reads CASSFLDRGPNTEAFF. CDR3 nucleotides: TGTGCCAGCAGTTTCCTGGACAGGGGACCGAACACTGAAGCTTTCTTT.

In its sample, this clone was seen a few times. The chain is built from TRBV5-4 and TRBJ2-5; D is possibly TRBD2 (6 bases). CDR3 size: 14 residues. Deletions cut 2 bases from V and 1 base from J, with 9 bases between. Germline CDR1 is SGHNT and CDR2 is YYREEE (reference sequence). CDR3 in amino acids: CASSFRGTQETQYF. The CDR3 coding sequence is TGTGCCAGCAGCTTTCGGGGGACCCAAGAGACCCAGTACTTC.

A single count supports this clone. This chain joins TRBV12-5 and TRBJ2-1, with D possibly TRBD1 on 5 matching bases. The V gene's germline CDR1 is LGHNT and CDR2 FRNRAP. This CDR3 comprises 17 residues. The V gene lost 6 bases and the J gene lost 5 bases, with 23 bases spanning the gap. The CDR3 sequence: CASGPQRRTWGNNEQFF. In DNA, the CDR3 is TGTGCTAGTGGACCCCAGCGCCGGACATGGGGCAACAATGAGCAGTTCTTC. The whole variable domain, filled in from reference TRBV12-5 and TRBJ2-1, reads DARVTQTPRHKVTEMGQEVTMRCQPILGHNTVFWYRQTMMQGLELLAYFRNRAPLDDSGMPKDRFSAEMPDATLATLKIQPSEPRDSAVYFCASGPQRRTWGNNEQFFGPGTRLTVL.

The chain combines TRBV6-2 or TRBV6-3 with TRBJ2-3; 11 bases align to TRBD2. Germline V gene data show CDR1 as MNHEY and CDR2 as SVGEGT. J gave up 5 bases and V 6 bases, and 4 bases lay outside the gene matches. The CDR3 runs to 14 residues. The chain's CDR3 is CASSQLAGEDTQYF. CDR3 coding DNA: TGTGCCAGCAGCCAACTAGCGGGAGAAGATACGCAGTATTTT.

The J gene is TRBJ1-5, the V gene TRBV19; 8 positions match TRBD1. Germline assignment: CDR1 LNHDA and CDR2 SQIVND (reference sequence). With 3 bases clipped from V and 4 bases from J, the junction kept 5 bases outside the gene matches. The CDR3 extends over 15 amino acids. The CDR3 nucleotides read TGTGCCAGTAGTATTCAACAGGGGGGTAATCAGCCCCAGCATTTT. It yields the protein CASSIQQGGNQPQHF.

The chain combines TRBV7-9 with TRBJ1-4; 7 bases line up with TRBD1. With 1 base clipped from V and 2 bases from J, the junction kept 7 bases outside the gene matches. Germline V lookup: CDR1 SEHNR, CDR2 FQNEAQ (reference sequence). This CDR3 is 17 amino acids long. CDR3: CASSLDRGWSTNEKLFF. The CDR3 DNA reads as TGTGCCAGCAGCTTAGACAGGGGCTGGAGCACTAATGAAAAACTGTTTTTT.

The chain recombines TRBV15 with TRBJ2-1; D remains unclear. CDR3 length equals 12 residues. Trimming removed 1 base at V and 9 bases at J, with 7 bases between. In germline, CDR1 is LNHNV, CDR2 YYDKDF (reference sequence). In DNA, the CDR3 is TGTGCCACCAGCAGAGCGGTGTCTGAGCAGTTCTTC. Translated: CATSRAVSEQFF.

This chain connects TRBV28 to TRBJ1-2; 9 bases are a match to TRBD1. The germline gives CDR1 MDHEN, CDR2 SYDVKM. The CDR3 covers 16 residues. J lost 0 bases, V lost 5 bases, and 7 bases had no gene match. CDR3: CASSQPQGATNYGYTF. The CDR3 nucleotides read TGTGCCAGCAGTCAACCACAGGGGGCTACTAACTATGGCTACACCTTC.

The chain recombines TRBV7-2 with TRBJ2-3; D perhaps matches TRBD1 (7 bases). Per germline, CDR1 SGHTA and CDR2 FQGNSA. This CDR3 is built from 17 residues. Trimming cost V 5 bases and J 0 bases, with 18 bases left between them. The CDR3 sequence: CASSLGVRGASTDTQYF. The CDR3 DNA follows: TGTGCCAGCAGCCTAGGGGTCAGGGGGGCGAGCACAGATACGCAGTATTTT.

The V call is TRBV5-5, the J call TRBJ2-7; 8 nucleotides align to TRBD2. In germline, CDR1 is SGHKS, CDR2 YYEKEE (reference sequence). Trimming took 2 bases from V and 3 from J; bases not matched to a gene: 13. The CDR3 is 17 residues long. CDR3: CASSFSVSGTSRYEQYF. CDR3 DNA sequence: TGTGCCAGCAGCTTCTCAGTCTCCGGGACTAGTCGCTACGAGCAGTACTTC.

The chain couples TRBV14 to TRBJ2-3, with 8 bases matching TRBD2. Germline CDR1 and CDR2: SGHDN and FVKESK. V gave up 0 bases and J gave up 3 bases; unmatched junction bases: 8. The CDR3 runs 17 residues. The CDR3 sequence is CASSQEIQRELTDTQYF. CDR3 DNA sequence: TGTGCCAGCAGCCAAGAAATCCAGCGGGAGTTAACAGATACGCAGTATTTT.

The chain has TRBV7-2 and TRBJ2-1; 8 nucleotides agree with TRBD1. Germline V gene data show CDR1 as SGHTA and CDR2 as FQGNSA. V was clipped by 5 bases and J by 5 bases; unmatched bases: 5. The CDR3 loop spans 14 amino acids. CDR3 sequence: CASSRTGFDNEQFF. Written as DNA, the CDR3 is TGTGCCAGCAGCCGGACAGGGTTTGACAATGAGCAGTTCTTC.

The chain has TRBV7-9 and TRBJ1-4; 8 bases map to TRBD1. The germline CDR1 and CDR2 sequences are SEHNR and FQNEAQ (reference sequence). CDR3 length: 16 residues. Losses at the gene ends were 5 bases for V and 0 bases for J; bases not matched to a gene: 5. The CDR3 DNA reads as TGTGCCAGCAGCCCGGGACAGGTTGCAACTAATGAAAAACTGTTTTTT. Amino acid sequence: CASSPGQVATNEKLFF.

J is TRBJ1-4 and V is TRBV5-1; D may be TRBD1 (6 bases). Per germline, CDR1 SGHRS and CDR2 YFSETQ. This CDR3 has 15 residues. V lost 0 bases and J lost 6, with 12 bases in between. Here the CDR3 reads CASSLAGAGDEKLFF. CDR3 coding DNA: TGCGCCAGCAGCTTGGCGGGGGCGGGGGATGAAAAACTGTTTTTT.

The CDR3 is CSLGEGQDTQYF. The CDR3 DNA is TGCAGCCTGGGAGAGGGTCAAGATACGCAGTATTTT. The V gene is TRBV29-1, the J gene TRBJ2-3; D is perhaps TRBD2 (5 bases). This CDR3 is 12 amino acids long. Germline CDR1 is SQVTM and CDR2 is ANQGSEA. V was cut by 8 bases and J by 5 bases, with 14 bases left in between.

This chain's CDR3 is CASSTGTGNTEAFF. The CDR3 DNA follows: TGTGCCAGCAGTACGGGGACAGGGAACACTGAAGCTTTCTTT. The J gene is TRBJ1-1, the V gene TRBV9; 8 bases match TRBD1. The CDR3 has 14 amino acids. After removal of 5 bases from V and 1 base from J, the junction contained 4 bases not matched to a gene. The V gene's germline CDR1 is SGDLS and CDR2 YYNGEE. Full variable domain (missing parts from reference TRBV9 and TRBJ1-1): DSGVTQTPKHLITATGQRVTLRCSPRSGDLSVYWYQQSLDQGLQFLIQYYNGEERAKGNILERFSAQQFPDLHSELNLSSLELGDSALYFCASSTGTGNTEAFFGQGTRLTVV.

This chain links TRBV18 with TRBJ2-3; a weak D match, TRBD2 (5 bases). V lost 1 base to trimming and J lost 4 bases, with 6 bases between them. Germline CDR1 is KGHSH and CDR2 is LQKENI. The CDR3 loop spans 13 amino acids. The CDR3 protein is CASSPRGADTQYF. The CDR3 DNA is TGTGCCAGCTCACCACGGGGAGCAGATACGCAGTATTTT.

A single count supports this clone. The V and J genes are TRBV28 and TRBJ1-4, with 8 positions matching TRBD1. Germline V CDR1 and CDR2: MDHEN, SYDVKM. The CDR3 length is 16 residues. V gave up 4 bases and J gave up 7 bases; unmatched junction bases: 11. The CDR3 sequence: CASSSTRTGWGEKLFF. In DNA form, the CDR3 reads TGTGCCAGCAGTTCTACCCGGACAGGGTGGGGTGAAAAACTGTTTTTT.

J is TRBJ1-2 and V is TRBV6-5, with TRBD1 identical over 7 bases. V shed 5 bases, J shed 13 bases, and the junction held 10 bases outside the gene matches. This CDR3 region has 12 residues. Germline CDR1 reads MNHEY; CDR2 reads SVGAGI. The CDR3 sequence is CASSSPGTASTF. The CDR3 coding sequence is TGTGCCAGCAGTAGTCCCGGGACAGCGAGCACCTTC.

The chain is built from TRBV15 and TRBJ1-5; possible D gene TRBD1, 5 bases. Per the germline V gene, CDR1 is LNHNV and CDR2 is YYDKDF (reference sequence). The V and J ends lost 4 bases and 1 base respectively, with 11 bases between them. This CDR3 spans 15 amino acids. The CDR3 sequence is CATSISRGSNQPQHF. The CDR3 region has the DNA TGTGCCACCAGCATTAGCCGGGGGAGCAATCAGCCCCAGCATTTT.

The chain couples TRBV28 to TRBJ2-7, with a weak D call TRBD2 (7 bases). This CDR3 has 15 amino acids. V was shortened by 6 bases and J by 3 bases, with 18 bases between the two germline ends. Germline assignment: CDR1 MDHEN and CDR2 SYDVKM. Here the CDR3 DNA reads TGTGCCAGCAGCCGGGGGGCTAGCGGTTACTACGAGCAGTACTTC. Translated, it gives CASSRGASGYYEQYF. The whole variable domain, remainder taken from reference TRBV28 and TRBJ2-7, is DVKVTQSSRYLVKRTGEKVFLECVQDMDHENMFWYRQDPGLGLRLIYFSYDVKMKEKGDIPEGYSVSREKKERFSLILESASTNQTSMYLCASSRGASGYYEQYFGPGTRLTVT.

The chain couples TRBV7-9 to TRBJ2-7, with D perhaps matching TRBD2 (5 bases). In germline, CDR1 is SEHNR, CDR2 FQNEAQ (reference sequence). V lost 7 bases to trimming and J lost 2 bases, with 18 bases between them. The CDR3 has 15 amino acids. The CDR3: CASTPPWRGPYEQYF. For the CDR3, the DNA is TGTGCCAGCACTCCCCCCTGGAGAGGGCCCTACGAGCAGTACTTC. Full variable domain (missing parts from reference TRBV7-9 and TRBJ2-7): DTGVSQNPRHKITKRGQNVTFRCDPISEHNRLYWYRQTLGQGPEFLTYFQNEAQLEKSRLLSDRFSAERPKGSFSTLEIQRTEQGDSAMYLCASTPPWRGPYEQYFGPGTRLTVT.

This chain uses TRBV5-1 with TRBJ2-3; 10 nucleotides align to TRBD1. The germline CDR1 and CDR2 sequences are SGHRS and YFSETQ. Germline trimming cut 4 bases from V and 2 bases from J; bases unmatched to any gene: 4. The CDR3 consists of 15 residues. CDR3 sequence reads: CASSEGQGPTDTQYF. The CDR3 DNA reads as TGCGCCAGCAGCGAGGGACAGGGGCCCACAGATACGCAGTATTTT.

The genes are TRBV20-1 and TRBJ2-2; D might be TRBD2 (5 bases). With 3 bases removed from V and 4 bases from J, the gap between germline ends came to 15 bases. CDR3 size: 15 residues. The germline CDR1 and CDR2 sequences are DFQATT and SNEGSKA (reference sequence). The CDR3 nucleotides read TGCAGTGCTAGTAATCGTCGGGAAACCACCGGGGAGCTGTTTTTT. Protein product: CSASNRRETTGELFF.

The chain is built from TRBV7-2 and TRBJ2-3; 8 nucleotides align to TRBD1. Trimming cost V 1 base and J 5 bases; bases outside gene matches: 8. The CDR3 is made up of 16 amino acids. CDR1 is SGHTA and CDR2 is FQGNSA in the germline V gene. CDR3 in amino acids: CASSLEGRGPIDTQYF. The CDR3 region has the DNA TGTGCCAGCAGCTTAGAGGGCAGGGGGCCTATAGATACGCAGTATTTT.

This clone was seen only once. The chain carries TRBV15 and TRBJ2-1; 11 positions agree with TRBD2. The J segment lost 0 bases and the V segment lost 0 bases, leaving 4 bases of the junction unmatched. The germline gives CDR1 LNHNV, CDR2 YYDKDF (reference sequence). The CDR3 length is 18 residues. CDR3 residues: CATSRELGLADSYNEQFF. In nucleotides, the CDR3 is TGTGCCACCAGCAGAGAACTGGGACTAGCGGACTCCTACAATGAGCAGTTCTTC.

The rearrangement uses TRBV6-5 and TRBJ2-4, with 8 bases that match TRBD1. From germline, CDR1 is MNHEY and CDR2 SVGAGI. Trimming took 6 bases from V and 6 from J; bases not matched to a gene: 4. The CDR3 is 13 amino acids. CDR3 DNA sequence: TGTGCCAGCAGAACGGACAGGGCAAACATTCAGTACTTC. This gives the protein CASRTDRANIQYF.

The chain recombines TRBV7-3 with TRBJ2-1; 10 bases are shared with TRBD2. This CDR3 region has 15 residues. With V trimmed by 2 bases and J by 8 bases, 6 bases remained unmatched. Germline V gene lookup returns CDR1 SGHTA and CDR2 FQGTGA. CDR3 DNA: TGTGCCAGCAGCTTATCTAGCGGGAGTATCGATGAGCAGTTCTTC. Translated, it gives CASSLSSGSIDEQFF.